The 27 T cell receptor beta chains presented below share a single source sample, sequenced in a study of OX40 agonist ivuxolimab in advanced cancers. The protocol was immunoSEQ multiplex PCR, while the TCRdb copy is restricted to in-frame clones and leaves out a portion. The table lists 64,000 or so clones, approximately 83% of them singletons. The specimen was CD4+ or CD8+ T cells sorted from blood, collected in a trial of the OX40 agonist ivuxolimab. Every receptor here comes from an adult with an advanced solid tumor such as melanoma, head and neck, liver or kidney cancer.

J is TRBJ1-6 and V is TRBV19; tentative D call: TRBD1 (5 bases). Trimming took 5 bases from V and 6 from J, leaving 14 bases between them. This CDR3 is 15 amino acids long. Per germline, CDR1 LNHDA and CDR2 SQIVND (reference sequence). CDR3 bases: TGTGCCAGTAGTCCCCGGGGCAATTTTAATTCACCCCTCCACTTT. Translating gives CASSPRGNFNSPLHF.

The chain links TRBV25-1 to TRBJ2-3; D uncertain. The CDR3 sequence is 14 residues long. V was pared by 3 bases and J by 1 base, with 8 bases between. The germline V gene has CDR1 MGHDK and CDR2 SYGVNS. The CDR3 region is CASSEEGGTDTQYF. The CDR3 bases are TGTGCCAGCAGTGAGGAAGGCGGCACAGATACGCAGTATTTT.

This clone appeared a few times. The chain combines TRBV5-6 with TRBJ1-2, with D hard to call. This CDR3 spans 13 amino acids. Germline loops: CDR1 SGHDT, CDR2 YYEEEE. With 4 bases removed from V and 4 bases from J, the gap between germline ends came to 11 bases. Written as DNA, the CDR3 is TGTGCCAGCAGCCTTCCGGCATCCTATGGCTACACCTTC. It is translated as CASSLPASYGYTF.

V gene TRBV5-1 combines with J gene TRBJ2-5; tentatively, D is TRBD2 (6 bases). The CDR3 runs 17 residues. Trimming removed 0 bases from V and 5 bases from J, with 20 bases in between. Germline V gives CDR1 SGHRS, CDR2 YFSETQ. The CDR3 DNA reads TGCGCCAGCAGCTTGGCCGGCCGCGGGGCGCGGAGTGAGACCCAGTACTTC. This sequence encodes CASSLAGRGARSETQYF. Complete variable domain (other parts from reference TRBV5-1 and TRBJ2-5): KAGVTQTPRYLIKTRGQQVTLSCSPISGHRSVSWYQQTPGQGLQFLFEYFSETQRNKGNFPGRFSGRQFSNSRSEMNVSTLELGDSALYLCASSLAGRGARSETQYFGPGTRLLVL.

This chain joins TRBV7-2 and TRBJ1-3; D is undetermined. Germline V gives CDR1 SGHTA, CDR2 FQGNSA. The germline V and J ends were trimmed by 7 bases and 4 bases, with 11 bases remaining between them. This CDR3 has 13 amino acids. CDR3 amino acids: CASTFKAGNTIYF. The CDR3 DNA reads TGTGCCAGCACCTTTAAGGCGGGAAACACCATATATTTT.

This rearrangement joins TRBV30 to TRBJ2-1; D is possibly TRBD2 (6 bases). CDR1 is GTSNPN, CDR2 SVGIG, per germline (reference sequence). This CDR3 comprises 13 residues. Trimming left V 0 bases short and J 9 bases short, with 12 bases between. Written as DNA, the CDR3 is TGTGCCTGGAGTGTACGTGCGCGGGGTGAGCAGTTCTTC. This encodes CAWSVRARGEQFF.

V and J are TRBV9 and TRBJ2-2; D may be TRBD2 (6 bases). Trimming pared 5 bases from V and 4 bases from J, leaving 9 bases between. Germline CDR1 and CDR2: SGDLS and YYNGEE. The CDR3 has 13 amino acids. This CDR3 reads CASRRRGTGELFF. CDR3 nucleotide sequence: TGTGCCAGCAGAAGGAGGGGCACCGGGGAGCTGTTTTTT. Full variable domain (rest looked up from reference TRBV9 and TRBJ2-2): DSGVTQTPKHLITATGQRVTLRCSPRSGDLSVYWYQQSLDQGLQFLIQYYNGEERAKGNILERFSAQQFPDLHSELNLSSLELGDSALYFCASRRRGTGELFFGEGSRLTVL.

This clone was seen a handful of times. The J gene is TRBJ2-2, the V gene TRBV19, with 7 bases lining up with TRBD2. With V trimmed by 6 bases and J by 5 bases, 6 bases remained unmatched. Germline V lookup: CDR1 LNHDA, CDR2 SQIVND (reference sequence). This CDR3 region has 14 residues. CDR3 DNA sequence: TGTGCCAGTAGGGGGACGGGGGGAACCGGGGAGCTGTTTTTT. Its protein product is CASRGTGGTGELFF.

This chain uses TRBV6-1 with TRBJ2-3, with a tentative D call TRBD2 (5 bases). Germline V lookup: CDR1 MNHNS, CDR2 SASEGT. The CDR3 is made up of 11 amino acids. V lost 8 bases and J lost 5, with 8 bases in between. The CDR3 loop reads CASGRGDTQYF. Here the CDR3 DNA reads TGTGCCAGCGGCCGGGGAGATACGCAGTATTTT.

CDR3 bases: TGCGCCAGCAGCCAAGGGGCGGGAATGGGGACAGATACGCAGTATTTT. Translated, it gives CASSQGAGMGTDTQYF. The chain is built from TRBV4-1 and TRBJ2-3; tentative D call: TRBD2 (6 bases). CDR3 length: 16 residues. Per germline, CDR1 MGHRA and CDR2 YSYEKL. V lost 1 base, J lost 3 bases, and 14 bases lay in between.

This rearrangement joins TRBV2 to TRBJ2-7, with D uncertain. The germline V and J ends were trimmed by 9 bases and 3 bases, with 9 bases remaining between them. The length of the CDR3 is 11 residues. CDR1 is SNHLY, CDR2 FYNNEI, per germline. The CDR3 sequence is CASGRGYEQYF. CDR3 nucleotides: TGTGCCAGTGGGCGCGGCTACGAGCAGTACTTC.

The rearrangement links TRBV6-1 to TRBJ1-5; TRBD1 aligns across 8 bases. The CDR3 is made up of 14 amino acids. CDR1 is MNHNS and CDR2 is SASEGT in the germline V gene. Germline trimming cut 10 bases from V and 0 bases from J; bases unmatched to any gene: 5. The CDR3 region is CATRQGNSNQPQHF. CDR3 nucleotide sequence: TGTGCCACCCGACAGGGGAATAGCAATCAGCCCCAGCATTTT.

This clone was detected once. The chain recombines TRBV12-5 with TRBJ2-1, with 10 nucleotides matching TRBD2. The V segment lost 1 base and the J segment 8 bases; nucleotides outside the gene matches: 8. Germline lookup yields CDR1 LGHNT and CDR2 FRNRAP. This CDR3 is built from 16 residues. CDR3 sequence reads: CASGLAVAGGFYEQFF. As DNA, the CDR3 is TGTGCTAGTGGTTTGGCCGTAGCGGGAGGTTTCTATGAGCAGTTCTTC. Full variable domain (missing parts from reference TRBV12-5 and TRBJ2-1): DARVTQTPRHKVTEMGQEVTMRCQPILGHNTVFWYRQTMMQGLELLAYFRNRAPLDDSGMPKDRFSAEMPDATLATLKIQPSEPRDSAVYFCASGLAVAGGFYEQFFGPGTRLTVL.

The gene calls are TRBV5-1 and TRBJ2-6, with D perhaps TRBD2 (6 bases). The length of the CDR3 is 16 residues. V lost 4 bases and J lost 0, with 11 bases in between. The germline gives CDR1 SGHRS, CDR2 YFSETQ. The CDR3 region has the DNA TGCGCCAGCAGCCAAACCGGGAGCTCTGGGGCCAACGTCCTGACTTTC. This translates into CASSQTGSSGANVLTF.

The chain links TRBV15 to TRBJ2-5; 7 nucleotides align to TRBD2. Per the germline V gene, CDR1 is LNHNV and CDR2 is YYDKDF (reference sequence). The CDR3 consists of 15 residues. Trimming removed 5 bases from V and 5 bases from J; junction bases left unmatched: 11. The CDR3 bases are TGTGCCACCAGCCGCCCGGGGAGGGGCAGGGAGACCCAGTACTTC. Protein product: CATSRPGRGRETQYF.

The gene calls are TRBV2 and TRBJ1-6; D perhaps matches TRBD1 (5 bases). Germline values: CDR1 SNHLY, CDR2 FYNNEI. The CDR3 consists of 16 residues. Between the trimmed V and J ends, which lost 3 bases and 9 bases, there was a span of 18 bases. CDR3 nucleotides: TGTGCCAGCAGTGATTGGGGGGAGGACGACGTTTCACCCCTCCACTTT. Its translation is CASSDWGEDDVSPLHF.

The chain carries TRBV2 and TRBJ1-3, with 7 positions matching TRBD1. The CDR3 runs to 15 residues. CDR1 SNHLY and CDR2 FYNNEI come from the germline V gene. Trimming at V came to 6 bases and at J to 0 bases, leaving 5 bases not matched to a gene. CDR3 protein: CASRVDRASGNTIYF. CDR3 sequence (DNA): TGTGCCAGCAGGGTAGACAGGGCCTCTGGAAACACCATATATTTT.

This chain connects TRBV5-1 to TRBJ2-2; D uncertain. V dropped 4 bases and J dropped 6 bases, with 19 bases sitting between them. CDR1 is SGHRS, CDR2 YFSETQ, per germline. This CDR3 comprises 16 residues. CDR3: CASSPGGPHTAGELFF. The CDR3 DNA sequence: TGCGCCAGCAGCCCGGGCGGACCCCATACGGCCGGGGAGCTGTTTTTT.

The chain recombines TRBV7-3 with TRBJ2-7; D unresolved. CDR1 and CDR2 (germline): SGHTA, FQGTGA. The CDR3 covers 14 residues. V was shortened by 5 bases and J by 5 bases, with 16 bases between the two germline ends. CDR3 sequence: CASSLGPGGHEQYF. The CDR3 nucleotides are TGTGCCAGCAGCCTGGGCCCGGGTGGCCACGAGCAGTACTTC.

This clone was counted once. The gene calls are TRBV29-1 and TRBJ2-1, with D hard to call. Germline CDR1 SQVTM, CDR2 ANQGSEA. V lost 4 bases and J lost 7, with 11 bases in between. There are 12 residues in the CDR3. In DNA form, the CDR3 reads TGCAGCGTTGCCGACGGACGAAATGAGCAGTTCTTC. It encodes CSVADGRNEQFF.

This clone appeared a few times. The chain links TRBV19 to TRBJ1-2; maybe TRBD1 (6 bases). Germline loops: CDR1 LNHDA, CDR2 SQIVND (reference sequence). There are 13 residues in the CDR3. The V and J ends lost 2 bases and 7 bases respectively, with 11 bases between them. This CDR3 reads CASSITGKGGYTF. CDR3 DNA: TGTGCCAGTAGTATAACAGGGAAAGGTGGCTACACCTTC.

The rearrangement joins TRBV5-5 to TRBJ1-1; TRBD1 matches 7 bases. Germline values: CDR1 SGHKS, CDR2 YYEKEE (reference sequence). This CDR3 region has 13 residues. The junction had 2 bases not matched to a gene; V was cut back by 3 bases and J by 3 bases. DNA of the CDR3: TGTGCCAGCAGCTGGGGGACAGACACTGAAGCTTTCTTT. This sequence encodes CASSWGTDTEAFF.

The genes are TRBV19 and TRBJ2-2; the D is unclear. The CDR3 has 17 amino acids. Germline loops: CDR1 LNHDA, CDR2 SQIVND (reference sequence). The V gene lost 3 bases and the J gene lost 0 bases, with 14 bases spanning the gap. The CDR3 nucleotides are TGTGCCAGTAGTATTCGGGCGCGGACCGCGAACACCGGGGAGCTGTTTTTT. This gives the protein CASSIRARTANTGELFF.

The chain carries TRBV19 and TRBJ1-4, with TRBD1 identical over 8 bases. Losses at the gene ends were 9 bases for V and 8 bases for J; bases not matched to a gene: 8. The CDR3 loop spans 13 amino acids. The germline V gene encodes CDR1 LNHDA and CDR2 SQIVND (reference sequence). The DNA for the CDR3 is TGTGCCAGGAGCAGGGGGCGTTGGGAAAAACTGTTTTTT. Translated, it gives CARSRGRWEKLFF.

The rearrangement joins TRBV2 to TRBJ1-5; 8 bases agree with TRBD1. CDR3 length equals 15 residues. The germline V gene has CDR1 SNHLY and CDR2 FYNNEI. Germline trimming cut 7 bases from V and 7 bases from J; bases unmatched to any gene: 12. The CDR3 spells CASKEGTGSMQPQHF. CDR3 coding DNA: TGTGCCAGCAAGGAAGGGACAGGTAGTATGCAGCCCCAGCATTTT.

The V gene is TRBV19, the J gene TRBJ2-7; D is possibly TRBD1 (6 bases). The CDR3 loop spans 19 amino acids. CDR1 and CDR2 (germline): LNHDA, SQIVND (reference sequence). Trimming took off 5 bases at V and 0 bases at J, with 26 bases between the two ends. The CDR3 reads CASSPLQGGVLLPSYEQYF. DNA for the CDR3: TGTGCCAGTAGTCCGCTACAGGGTGGTGTCCTACTACCCTCCTACGAGCAGTACTTC.

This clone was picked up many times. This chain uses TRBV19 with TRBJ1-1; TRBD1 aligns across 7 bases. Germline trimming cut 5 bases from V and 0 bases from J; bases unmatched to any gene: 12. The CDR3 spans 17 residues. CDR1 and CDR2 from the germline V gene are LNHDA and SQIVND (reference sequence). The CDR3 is CASSAPRDRLMNTEAFF. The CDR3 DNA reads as TGTGCCAGTAGTGCTCCAAGGGACAGACTAATGAACACTGAAGCTTTCTTT.